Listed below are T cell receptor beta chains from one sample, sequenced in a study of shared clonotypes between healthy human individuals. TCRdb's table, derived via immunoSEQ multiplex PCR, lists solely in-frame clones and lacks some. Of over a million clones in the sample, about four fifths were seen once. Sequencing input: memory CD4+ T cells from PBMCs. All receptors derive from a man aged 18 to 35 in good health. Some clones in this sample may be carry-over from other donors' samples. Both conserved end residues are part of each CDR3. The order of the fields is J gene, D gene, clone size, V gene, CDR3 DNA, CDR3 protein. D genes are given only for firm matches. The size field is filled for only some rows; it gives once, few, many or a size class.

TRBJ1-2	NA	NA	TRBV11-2	TGTGCCAGCAGCCCAGGGTACTATGGCTACACCTTC	CASSPGYYGYTF
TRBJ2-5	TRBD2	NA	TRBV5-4	TGTGCCAGCAGCACAAAGAGGGGCGGGAGGCTCCAAGAGACCCAGTACTTC	CASSTKRGGRLQETQYF
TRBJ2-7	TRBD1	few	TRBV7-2	TGTGCCAGCAGCCCCTGGACAGGGGGCTCCGACGAGCAGTACTTC	CASSPWTGGSDEQYF
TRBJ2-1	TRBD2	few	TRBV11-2	TGTGCCAGCAGCGCCGGGACTAGCGCCTACAATGAGCAGTTCTTC	CASSAGTSAYNEQFF
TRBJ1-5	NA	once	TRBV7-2	TGTGCCAGCAGCAGCAGGACAGCAAATCAGCCCCAGCATTTT	CASSSRTANQPQHF
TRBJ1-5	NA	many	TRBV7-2	TGTGCCAGCAGCTTAGACAGGGTACAGCCCCAGCATTTT	CASSLDRVQPQHF
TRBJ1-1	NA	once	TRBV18	TGTGCCAGCTCACCACTACGGGGTGATATCAGTGAAGCTTTCTTT	CASSPLRGDISEAFF
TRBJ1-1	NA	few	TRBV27	TGTGCCAGCAAAACCAGGGACGCTACTGAAGCTTTCTTT	CASKTRDATEAFF
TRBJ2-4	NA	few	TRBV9	TGTGCCAGCAGCGTCTCCCCGGGACTAGCCAAAAACATTCAGTACTTC	CASSVSPGLAKNIQYF
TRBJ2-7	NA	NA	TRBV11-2	TGTGCCAGCAGCGTAAGTCAGTACTACGAGCAGTACTTC	CASSVSQYYEQYF
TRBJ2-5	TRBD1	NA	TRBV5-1	TGCGCCAGCAGCTTGGCCGACAGGGGCGTCGGGACCCAGTACTTC	CASSLADRGVGTQYF
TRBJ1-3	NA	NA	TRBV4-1	TGCGCCAGCAGCCAAGAAAAGGCGGTCTCTGGAAACACCATATATTTT	CASSQEKAVSGNTIYF
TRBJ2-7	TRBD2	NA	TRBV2	TGTGCCACCCAGACTAGCGGGATAGGCGAGCAGTACTTC	CATQTSGIGEQYF
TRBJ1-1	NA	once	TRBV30	TGTGCCTGGAGTGCCCTCGGAGGCACTGAAGCTTTCTTT	CAWSALGGTEAFF
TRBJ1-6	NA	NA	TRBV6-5	TGTGCCAGCAGTTACGACAGCTCCTATAATTCACCCCTCCACTTT	CASSYDSSYNSPLHF
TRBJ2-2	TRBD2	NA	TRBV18	TGTGCCAGCTCGCCAACTAGCGGGAGTAATACGGGGGAGCTGTTTTTT	CASSPTSGSNTGELFF
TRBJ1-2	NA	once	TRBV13	TGTGCCAGCAGACCCCGCTGGGCCGACCTTTATGGCTACACCTTC	CASRPRWADLYGYTF
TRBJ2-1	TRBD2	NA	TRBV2	TGTGCCAGCCAAGGGGTAGCGGGAGAGCCCCTCCAGTTCTTC	CASQGVAGEPLQFF
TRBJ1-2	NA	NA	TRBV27	TGTGCCAGCAGTTTATCGGCGGGGCAGGGGAGGGTTGGCTACACCTTC	CASSLSAGQGRVGYTF
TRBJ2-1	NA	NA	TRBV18	TGTGCCAGCTCAAGTAACAGGGCTACGGCCTACAATGAGCAGTTCTTC	CASSSNRATAYNEQFF
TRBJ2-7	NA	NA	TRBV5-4	TGTGCCAGCAGCCCTGGTCACAGTGCCTACGAGCAGTACTTC	CASSPGHSAYEQYF
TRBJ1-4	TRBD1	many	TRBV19	TGTGCCAGTAGTAGCCGACAGGGGATGTTCGAAAAACTGTTTTTT	CASSSRQGMFEKLFF
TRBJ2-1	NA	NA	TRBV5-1	TGCGCCAGCAGCTCGGATCAGTACAATGAGCAGTTCTTC	CASSSDQYNEQFF
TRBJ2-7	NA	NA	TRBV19	TGTGCCAGTAGTAGCCGGGACACAACCTACGAGCAGTACTTC	CASSSRDTTYEQYF
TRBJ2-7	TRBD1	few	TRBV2	TGTGCCAGCATCGCCGGGACAGGGGGATACGAGCAGTACTTC	CASIAGTGGYEQYF
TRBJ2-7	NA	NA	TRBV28	TGTGCCAGCAGTTTGTCCGGGACATCCTTCTCCTACGAGCAGTACTTC	CASSLSGTSFSYEQYF
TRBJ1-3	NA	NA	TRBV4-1	TGCGCCAGCAGCCAAGATATTATTAGGACCGGTTCTGGAAACACCATATATTTT	CASSQDIIRTGSGNTIYF
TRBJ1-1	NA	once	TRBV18	TGTGCCAGCTCACCAGACAGAACCATGAACACTGAAGCTTTCTTT	CASSPDRTMNTEAFF
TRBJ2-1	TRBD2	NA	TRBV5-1	TGCGCCAGCAGCTTGGTCGGGGGGAATGAGCAGTTCTTC	CASSLVGGNEQFF
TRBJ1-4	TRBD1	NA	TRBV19	TGTGCCAGTAGCGCGGAGAGGGACAGAGGGGGTGAAAAACTGTTTTTT	CASSAERDRGGEKLFF
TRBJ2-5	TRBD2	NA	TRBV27	TGTGCCAGCAGAGGGGTTGGGCTAGCGGAAGAGACCCAGTACTTC	CASRGVGLAEETQYF
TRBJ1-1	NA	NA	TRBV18	TGTGCCAGCTCACCACAAAAGAAGAACACTGAAGCTTTCTTT	CASSPQKKNTEAFF
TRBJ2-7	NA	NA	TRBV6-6	TGTGCCAGCAGTTCCACTCTCAGCTCCTACGAGCAGTACTTC	CASSSTLSSYEQYF
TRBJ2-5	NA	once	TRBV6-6	TGTGCCAGCAGTTACTCGATGGAGGGGGGTCAAGAGACCCAGTACTTC	CASSYSMEGGQETQYF
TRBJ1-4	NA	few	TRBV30	TGTGCCTGGAGTGTACGGTCAAGGGTCGAAAAACTGTTTTTT	CAWSVRSRVEKLFF
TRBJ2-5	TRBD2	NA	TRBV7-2	TGTGCCAGCAGTTCCTCGGGACTAGTGATGGCCCAGTACTTC	CASSSSGLVMAQYF
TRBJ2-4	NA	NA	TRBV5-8	TGTGCCAGCAGCTTCTTCCCCGGAGGGACGGGTATTCAGTACTTC	CASSFFPGGTGIQYF
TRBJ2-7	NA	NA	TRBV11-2	TGTGCCAGCAGCTTAGGGACTAATTACTACGAGCAGTACTTC	CASSLGTNYYEQYF
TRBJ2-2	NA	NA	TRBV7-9	TGTGCCAGCAGCCCCGGGACCCACACCGGGGAGCTGTTTTTT	CASSPGTHTGELFF
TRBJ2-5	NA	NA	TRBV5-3	TGTGCCAGCAGCCCCAAAGTGGAGGCGGAGACCCAGTACTTC	CASSPKVEAETQYF